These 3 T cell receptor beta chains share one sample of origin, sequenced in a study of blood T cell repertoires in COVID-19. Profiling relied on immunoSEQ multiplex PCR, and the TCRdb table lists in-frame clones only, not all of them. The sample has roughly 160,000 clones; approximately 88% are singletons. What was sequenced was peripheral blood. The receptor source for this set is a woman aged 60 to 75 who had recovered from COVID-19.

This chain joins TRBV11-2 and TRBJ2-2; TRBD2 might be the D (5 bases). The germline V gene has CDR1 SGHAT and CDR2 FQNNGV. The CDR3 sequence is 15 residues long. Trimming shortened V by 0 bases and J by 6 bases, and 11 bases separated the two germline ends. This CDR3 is CASSLDSVASGELFF. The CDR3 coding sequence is TGTGCCAGCAGCTTAGACTCGGTAGCGTCCGGGGAGCTGTTTTTT.

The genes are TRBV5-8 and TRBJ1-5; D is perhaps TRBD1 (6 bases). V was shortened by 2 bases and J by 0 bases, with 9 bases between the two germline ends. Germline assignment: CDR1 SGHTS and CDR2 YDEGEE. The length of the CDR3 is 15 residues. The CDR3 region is CASSFGTNSNQPQHF. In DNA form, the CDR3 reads TGTGCCAGCAGCTTTGGGACAAATAGCAATCAGCCCCAGCATTTT.

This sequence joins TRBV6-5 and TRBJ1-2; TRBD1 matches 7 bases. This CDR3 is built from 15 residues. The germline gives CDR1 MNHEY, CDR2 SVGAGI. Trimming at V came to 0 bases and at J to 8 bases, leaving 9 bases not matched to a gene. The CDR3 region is CASSYSYRQGEGYTF. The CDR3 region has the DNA TGTGCCAGCAGTTACTCGTATCGGCAGGGGGAGGGCTACACCTTC.